The rows below give T cell receptor beta chains drawn from one sample of a study of T cells in tumors after PD-1 blockade. Data came from immunoSEQ multiplex PCR; TCRdb stores just in-frame clones and leaves some out. The sample records approximately 2,000 clones, approximately 74% being singletons. The sequencing here drew on tumor tissue, taken before anti-PD-1 treatment. These TCRs come from a human donor with basal cell carcinoma. Both conserved end residues are part of each CDR3. A D gene is named only where the DNA matches it firmly. For some rows the clone size is stated as once, few or many, or as a class when expanded; others skip it.

V gene	D gene	CDR3 length	J gene	clone size	CDR3 protein	CDR3 DNA
TRBV6-5	-	13	TRBJ2-6	-	CASSKPGANVLTF	TGTGCCAGCAGTAAGCCTGGGGCCAACGTCCTGACTTTC
TRBV5-1	TRBD1	14	TRBJ1-6	-	CASSPRGVNSPLHF	TGCGCCAGCAGCCCCAGGGGGGTTAATTCACCCCTCCACTTT
TRBV6-5	TRBD1	15	TRBJ1-3	-	CASSRQGARGNTIYF	TGTGCCAGCAGTAGACAGGGGGCAAGAGGAAACACCATATATTTT
TRBV5-1	TRBD2	14	TRBJ2-7	-	CASSLAGLPYEQYF	TGCGCCAGCAGCTTAGCGGGACTCCCCTACGAGCAGTACTTC
TRBV10-2	-	14	TRBJ1-5	-	CASSEIGGGQPQHF	TGCGCCAGCAGTGAAATAGGGGGGGGTCAGCCCCAGCATTTT
TRBV21-1	-	17	TRBJ1-6	-	CASSKVKGTGHNSPLHF	TGTGCCAGCAGCAAAGTAAAGGGGACAGGGCATAATTCACCCCTCCACTTT
TRBV19	-	13	TRBJ1-4	-	CASRRAGNEKLFF	TGTGCCAGTAGACGAGCGGGGAATGAAAAACTGTTTTTT
TRBV5-6	-	14	TRBJ2-4	-	CASSMGHSLNIQYF	TGTGCCAGCAGCATGGGACATTCCCTGAACATTCAGTACTTC
TRBV6-5	-	13	TRBJ2-7	-	CASRRQSSYEQYF	TGTGCCAGCAGAAGACAGAGCTCCTACGAGCAGTACTTC
TRBV7-6	-	16	TRBJ2-3	few	CASSLARTRVSDTQYF	TGTGCCAGCAGCTTAGCGCGCACTAGAGTGTCAGATACGCAGTATTTT
TRBV7-2	-	16	TRBJ1-2	-	CASSLERARTNYGYTF	TGTGCCAGCAGCTTAGAGAGGGCCAGGACAAACTATGGCTACACCTTC
TRBV24-1	TRBD1	16	TRBJ1-5	-	CATSDGTGRSNQPQHF	TGTGCCACCAGTGACGGGACAGGGAGGAGCAATCAGCCCCAGCATTTT
TRBV5-6	TRBD2	15	TRBJ2-2	few	CASSLGLAGTGELFF	TGTGCCAGCAGCTTGGGACTAGCGGGGACCGGGGAGCTGTTTTTT
TRBV5-1	TRBD2	15	TRBJ2-1	-	CASSWETSGGLEQFF	TGCGCCAGCAGCTGGGAGACTAGCGGGGGGCTTGAGCAGTTCTTC
TRBV4-1	TRBD2	17	TRBJ2-4	-	CASSQVFGGASKNIQYF	TGCGCCAGCAGCCAAGTTTTCGGGGGGGCTTCCAAAAACATTCAGTACTTC
TRBV10-3	TRBD2	13	TRBJ2-7	-	CAIGSGGADEQYF	TGTGCCATCGGGAGCGGGGGGGCCGACGAGCAGTACTTC
TRBV7-9	TRBD2	16	TRBJ2-1	-	CASSPRLAGAYNEQFF	TGTGCCAGCAGCCCCCGACTAGCGGGGGCCTACAATGAGCAGTTCTTC
TRBV19	-	12	TRBJ2-2	-	CASSSGTGELFF	TGTGCCAGTAGTTCAGGGACCGGGGAGCTGTTTTTT
TRBV7-2	TRBD2	16	TRBJ2-7	-	CASSLEAGGRSYEQYF	TGTGCCAGCAGCTTAGAAGCGGGGGGGAGATCCTACGAGCAGTACTTC
TRBV2	-	13	TRBJ2-5	-	CASSEPFLVTQYF	TGTGCCAGCAGTGAACCGTTTTTAGTGACCCAGTACTTC
TRBV30	TRBD1	14	TRBJ2-1	-	CAWSVLTGDNEQFF	TGTGCCTGGAGTGTACTGACAGGGGACAATGAGCAGTTCTTC
TRBV7-9	-	12	TRBJ2-5	-	CASSTVEETQYF	TGTGCCAGCAGTACGGTAGAAGAGACCCAGTACTTC
TRBV18	-	16	TRBJ1-1	-	CASSPQGGGRVTEAFF	TGTGCCAGCTCACCCCAAGGCGGGGGGCGAGTAACTGAAGCTTTCTTT
TRBV2	-	15	TRBJ1-5	-	CASSEGGRSNQPQHF	TGTGCCAGCAGTGAGGGGGGACGTAGCAATCAGCCCCAGCATTTT
TRBV5-1	-	14	TRBJ2-2	-	CASSLEVTTGELFF	TGCGCCAGCAGCTTGGAGGTGACGACCGGGGAGCTGTTTTTT
TRBV5-4	TRBD2	17	TRBJ2-3	-	CASSHGAGLASADTQYF	TGTGCCAGCAGCCACGGGGCGGGACTAGCATCGGCAGATACGCAGTATTTT
TRBV10-3	TRBD1	18	TRBJ2-5	-	CAISEPSSGTGGQETQYF	TGTGCCATCAGTGAGCCAAGCTCCGGGACAGGGGGTCAAGAGACCCAGTACTTC
TRBV10-3	-	12	TRBJ2-1	-	CAISRGGNEQFF	TGTGCCATCAGTAGAGGGGGGAATGAGCAGTTCTTC
TRBV6-5	-	14	TRBJ1-1	-	CASSYVGQGTEAFF	TGTGCCAGCAGTTACGTCGGGCAGGGAACTGAAGCTTTCTTT
TRBV10-2	-	15	TRBJ2-7	few	CASSESTSRGYEQYF	TGCGCCAGCAGTGAGTCGACGAGCAGGGGCTACGAGCAGTACTTC
TRBV7-9	-	13	TRBJ2-7	-	CASSPGTSYEQYF	TGTGCCAGCAGCCCCGGGACAAGCTACGAGCAGTACTTC
TRBV6-1	-	12	TRBJ2-3	-	CASSPRADTQYF	TGTGCCAGCAGTCCTCGGGCGGATACGCAGTATTTT
TRBV15	-	16	TRBJ2-2	-	CATSRVVGAGTGELFF	TGTGCCACCAGCAGAGTTGTGGGGGCGGGGACCGGGGAGCTGTTTTTT
TRBV10-3	-	13	TRBJ2-7	-	CAITPDISYEQYF	TGTGCCATCACCCCGGACATCTCCTACGAGCAGTACTTC
TRBV5-6	-	15	TRBJ2-2	-	CASSLTLMNTGELFF	TGTGCCAGCAGCCTCACACTCATGAACACCGGGGAGCTGTTTTTT
TRBV19	-	15	TRBJ1-2	-	CASNRGGGANYGYTF	TGTGCCAGTAATCGCGGGGGGGGAGCTAACTATGGCTACACCTTC
TRBV29-1	-	15	TRBJ1-1	-	CSVERAGQMISEAFF	TGCAGCGTTGAAAGGGCCGGACAGATGATTTCTGAAGCTTTCTTT
TRBV6-5	-	13	TRBJ1-6	-	CASSPGYNSPLHF	TGTGCCAGCAGTCCGGGGTATAATTCACCCCTCCACTTT
TRBV10-3	-	13	TRBJ2-2	once	CAIQEGNTGELFF	TGTGCCATCCAGGAGGGGAACACCGGGGAGCTGTTTTTT
TRBV2	-	16	TRBJ2-7	-	CASSASLNRGPYEQYF	TGTGCCAGCAGCGCCTCTCTAAACCGAGGACCCTACGAGCAGTACTTC
TRBV5-1	-	15	TRBJ2-2	-	CATSPKMSNTGELFF	TGCGCCACCTCTCCAAAAATGTCGAACACCGGGGAGCTGTTTTTT
TRBV27	TRBD2	16	TRBJ2-2	few	CASSLSGTRVSGELFF	TGTGCCAGCAGTTTATCAGGGACTAGGGTCTCCGGGGAGCTGTTTTTT
TRBV5-1	-	14	TRBJ1-2	-	CASSPGGYGYGYTF	TGCGCCAGCAGCCCGGGGGGTTATGGCTATGGCTACACCTTC
TRBV4-1	-	15	TRBJ1-1	-	CASSQRRPQGTEAFF	TGCGCCAGCAGCCAAAGACGGCCCCAAGGCACTGAAGCTTTCTTT
TRBV7-8	TRBD2	19	TRBJ2-1	-	CASSFDGLAGASSYNEQFF	TGTGCCAGCAGCTTCGATGGACTAGCGGGGGCCTCCTCCTACAATGAGCAGTTCTTC
TRBV3-1/TRBV3-2	TRBD1	14	TRBJ1-1	few	CASSPTTGYTEAFF	TGTGCCAGCAGCCCTACGACAGGGTACACTGAAGCTTTCTTT